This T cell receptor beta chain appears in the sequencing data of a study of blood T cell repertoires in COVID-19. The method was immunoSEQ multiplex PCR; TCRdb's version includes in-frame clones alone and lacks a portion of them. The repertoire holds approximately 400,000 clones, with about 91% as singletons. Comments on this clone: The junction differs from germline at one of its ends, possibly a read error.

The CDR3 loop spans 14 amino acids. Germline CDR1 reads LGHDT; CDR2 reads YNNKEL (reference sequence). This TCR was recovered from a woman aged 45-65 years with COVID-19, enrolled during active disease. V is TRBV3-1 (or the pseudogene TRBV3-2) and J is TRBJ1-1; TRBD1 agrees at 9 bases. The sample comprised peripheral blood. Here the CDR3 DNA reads TGTGCCAGCAGCCCGAGGACAGGGGCCGGGCGCCCAACCTTT. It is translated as CASSPRTGAGRPTF.